The 32 T cell receptor beta chains presented below share a single source sample, sequenced in a study of blood T cell repertoires in COVID-19. Profiling relied on immunoSEQ multiplex PCR, and the TCRdb table lists in-frame clones only, not all of them. This sample has around 60,000 clones, with 90% found just once. The sample taken for sequencing was peripheral blood. The receptors here all came from a man aged 55 to 70 with acute or convalescent COVID-19.

The chain uses TRBV5-1 and TRBJ1-6; D is possibly TRBD1 (5 bases). V dropped 0 bases and J dropped 4 bases, with 11 bases sitting between them. Germline assignment: CDR1 SGHRS and CDR2 YFSETQ. The length of the CDR3 is 16 residues. The CDR3 loop is CASSLGAGEYNSPLHF. The DNA for the CDR3 is TGCGCCAGCAGCTTGGGCGCGGGGGAGTATAATTCACCCCTCCACTTT.

The chain is built from TRBV29-1 and TRBJ1-2; 9 nucleotides align to TRBD1. V lost 0 bases to trimming and J lost 10 bases; unmatched junction nucleotides: 9. Germline CDR1 reads SQVTM; CDR2 reads ANQGSEA. The CDR3 runs to 14 residues. The CDR3 DNA is TGCAGCGTTGAAGATCCAGGACAGGGGAGGGTCTACACCTTC. This gives the protein CSVEDPGQGRVYTF.

The chain has TRBV6-6 and TRBJ1-5; 7 bases agree with TRBD1. V shed 0 bases, J shed 4 bases, and the junction held 6 bases outside the gene matches. CDR1 is MNHNY and CDR2 is SVGAGI in the germline V gene (reference sequence). This CDR3 region has 16 residues. The CDR3, as DNA: TGTGCCAGCAGTTACTCATGGACAGGAGGTAATCAGCCCCAGCATTTT. Translated: CASSYSWTGGNQPQHF.

This sequence joins TRBV7-8 and TRBJ1-2, with TRBD1 as a possible D gene (5 bases). The germline CDR1 and CDR2 sequences are SGHVS and FQNEAQ. With 5 bases removed from V and 6 bases from J, the gap between germline ends came to 16 bases. CDR3 length equals 14 residues. CDR3 DNA sequence: TGTGCCAGCAGCCTAGTTGGGGCGCTTAATGGCTACACCTTC. Its translation is CASSLVGALNGYTF.

J is TRBJ1-2 and V is TRBV19; D is uncertain. The CDR3 is made up of 13 amino acids. CDR1 and CDR2 from the germline V gene are LNHDA and SQIVND (reference sequence). Trimming stripped 3 bases from V and 5 bases from J, with 10 bases between. The CDR3 loop reads CASSMELRYGYTF. As DNA, the CDR3 is TGTGCCAGTAGTATGGAGCTCCGGTATGGCTACACCTTC.

The chain employs TRBV5-1 and TRBJ2-1, with D possibly matching TRBD2 (5 bases). CDR1 SGHRS and CDR2 YFSETQ come from the germline V gene. The CDR3 is 15 residues long. Trimming removed 0 bases at V and 0 bases at J, with 7 bases between. The CDR3 nucleotides are TGCGCCAGCAGCTTGGAAGGGAGCTCCTACAATGAGCAGTTCTTC. This codes for CASSLEGSSYNEQFF.

This clone was picked up one time. The genes are TRBV7-9 and TRBJ1-2; TRBD1 agrees at 7 bases. The CDR3 length is 14 residues. The J segment lost 4 bases and the V segment lost 1 base, leaving 3 bases of the junction unmatched. Looked up from germline, CDR1 is SEHNR and CDR2 is FQNEAQ (reference sequence). As DNA, the CDR3 is TGTGCCAGCAGCTTAGGACAGGGATTCTATGGCTACACCTTC. Translated: CASSLGQGFYGYTF.

The V and J genes are TRBV9 and TRBJ2-1; D might be TRBD2 (5 bases). V lost 0 bases and J 5 bases, leaving 18 bases between the germline ends. CDR3 length equals 17 residues. Germline V gives CDR1 SGDLS, CDR2 YYNGEE. CDR3 coding DNA: TGTGCCAGCAGCGTAGATGGAGGTCGCCTCCCTAACAATGAGCAGTTCTTC. This gives the protein CASSVDGGRLPNNEQFF. The full variable domain, its missing parts supplied by reference TRBV9 and TRBJ2-1, is DSGVTQTPKHLITATGQRVTLRCSPRSGDLSVYWYQQSLDQGLQFLIQYYNGEERAKGNILERFSAQQFPDLHSELNLSSLELGDSALYFCASSVDGGRLPNNEQFFGPGTRLTVL.

J is TRBJ1-1 and V is TRBV12-5; no definite D call. The germline V gene has CDR1 LGHNT and CDR2 FRNRAP. The CDR3 has 12 residues. The V and J ends lost 2 bases and 2 bases respectively, with 3 bases between them. Written as DNA, the CDR3 is TGTGCTAGTGGTTTGTTAAACACTGAAGCTTTCTTT. It is translated as CASGLLNTEAFF.

The chain combines TRBV6-6 with TRBJ1-4; maybe TRBD1 (5 bases). Per germline, CDR1 MNHNY and CDR2 SVGAGI (reference sequence). CDR3 length: 15 residues. The V and J ends lost 5 bases and 2 bases respectively, with 12 bases between them. In nucleotides, the CDR3 is TGTGCCAGCAGTCGCAACAGGATGACTAATGAAAAACTGTTTTTT. Its protein product is CASSRNRMTNEKLFF.

This chain uses TRBV9 with TRBJ2-5, with D perhaps TRBD1 (6 bases). Trimming stripped 7 bases from V and 1 base from J, with 14 bases between. Looked up from germline, CDR1 is SGDLS and CDR2 is YYNGEE. The CDR3 has 14 residues. The CDR3 bases are TGTGCCAGCGGATCAGGGGACACCCAAGAGACCCAGTACTTC. It yields the protein CASGSGDTQETQYF. Looking up the rest from reference TRBV9 and TRBJ2-5 gives the full variable domain: DSGVTQTPKHLITATGQRVTLRCSPRSGDLSVYWYQQSLDQGLQFLIQYYNGEERAKGNILERFSAQQFPDLHSELNLSSLELGDSALYFCASGSGDTQETQYFGPGTRLLVL.

V usage is TRBV27 and J usage is TRBJ2-5, with TRBD2 matching 8 bases. CDR3 length: 14 amino acids. Unmatched junction bases numbered 4, after V lost 3 bases and J lost 4 bases. In germline, CDR1 is MNHEY, CDR2 SMNVEV (reference sequence). This chain's CDR3 is CASSFAGGGETQYF. In nucleotides, the CDR3 is TGTGCCAGCAGTTTTGCGGGGGGTGGAGAGACCCAGTACTTC.

This clone has only a few counts. V and J are TRBV19 and TRBJ2-4; D perhaps matches TRBD1 (6 bases). Germline V gives CDR1 LNHDA, CDR2 SQIVND (reference sequence). The CDR3 length is 14 residues. V lost 1 base to trimming and J lost 7 bases, with 11 bases between them. The CDR3 loop reads CASSIGTAGNIQYF. The CDR3 nucleotides are TGTGCCAGTAGTATAGGGACAGCAGGGAACATTCAGTACTTC.

This chain links TRBV7-9 with TRBJ2-7; 11 bases map to TRBD1. V gave up 4 bases and J gave up 3 bases; unmatched junction bases: 5. CDR3 size: 15 residues. The V gene's germline CDR1 is SEHNR and CDR2 FQNEAQ (reference sequence). CDR3 in amino acids: CASSSQGQGGYEQYF. The DNA for the CDR3 is TGTGCCAGCAGCTCCCAGGGACAGGGGGGCTACGAGCAGTACTTC.

The rearrangement links TRBV10-3 to TRBJ1-1, with D possibly matching TRBD1 (5 bases). Trimming took 2 bases from V and 1 from J, leaving 8 bases between them. The CDR3 is made up of 14 amino acids. Germline CDR1 and CDR2: ENHRY and SYGVKD. The CDR3 DNA reads TGTGCCATCAGTGAGGCAGGACAGAACACTGAAGCTTTCTTT. Translation gives CAISEAGQNTEAFF.

In DNA form, the CDR3 reads TGTGCCAGCAGGGTTTCACAGGGGGGTCAGCCCCAGCATTTT. Protein sequence: CASRVSQGGQPQHF. The rearrangement joins TRBV2 to TRBJ1-5; 8 nucleotides align to TRBD1. Germline V gene lookup returns CDR1 SNHLY and CDR2 FYNNEI. The CDR3 consists of 14 residues. V was clipped by 6 bases and J by 6 bases; unmatched bases: 7.

V gene TRBV7-8 combines with J gene TRBJ1-1; 7 positions agree with TRBD1. This CDR3 is built from 15 residues. CDR1 is SGHVS and CDR2 is FQNEAQ in the germline V gene. V shed 3 bases and J 0 bases; nucleotides not matched to a gene: 4. CDR3 amino acids: CASSFWDSLNTEAFF. Written as DNA, the CDR3 is TGTGCCAGCAGCTTCTGGGACAGCCTGAACACTGAAGCTTTCTTT.

The chain recombines TRBV7-9 with TRBJ1-2, with TRBD1 matching 7 bases. The CDR3 runs to 15 residues. CDR1 is SEHNR, CDR2 FQNEAQ, per germline (reference sequence). Germline trimming cut 1 base from V and 2 bases from J; bases unmatched to any gene: 4. CDR3 sequence reads: CASSLDRGGNYGYTF. DNA of the CDR3: TGTGCCAGCAGCTTAGACAGGGGAGGAAACTATGGCTACACCTTC.

The genes are TRBV7-2 and TRBJ1-5, with 7 positions matching TRBD1. J was trimmed by 7 bases and V by 4 bases; bases with no gene match: 4. The CDR3 contains 13 residues. The germline gives CDR1 SGHTA, CDR2 FQGNSA. CDR3 sequence reads: CASSSQTGQPQHF. CDR3 nucleotides: TGTGCCAGCAGCTCACAGACAGGGCAGCCCCAGCATTTT. The full variable domain, rest sourced from reference TRBV7-2 and TRBJ1-5, is GAGVSQSPSNKVTEKGKDVELRCDPISGHTALYWYRQSLGQGLEFLIYFQGNSAPDKSGLPSDRFSAERTGGSVSTLTIQRTQQEDSAVYLCASSSQTGQPQHFGDGTRLSIL.

The chain joins TRBV11-2 to TRBJ2-7; D is perhaps TRBD1 (5 bases). There are 13 residues in the CDR3. Germline V gene lookup returns CDR1 SGHAT and CDR2 FQNNGV. Trimming left V 0 bases short and J 5 bases short, with 8 bases between. CDR3 residues: CASSLDLGDEQYF. The CDR3 region has the DNA TGTGCCAGCAGCTTAGATCTAGGGGACGAGCAGTACTTC.

The chain is built from TRBV6-6 and TRBJ1-2; D might be TRBD1 (6 bases). The CDR3 has 13 residues. V gave up 6 bases and J gave up 6 bases, with 14 bases separating them. The germline CDR1 and CDR2 sequences are MNHNY and SVGAGI (reference sequence). DNA for the CDR3: TGTGCCAGCAGACAAGGACAGACCGATGGCTACACCTTC. It yields the protein CASRQGQTDGYTF.

The rearrangement joins TRBV6-1 to TRBJ2-7, with 8 bases fitting TRBD1. Per germline, CDR1 MNHNS and CDR2 SASEGT. With V trimmed by 1 base and J by 7 bases, 6 bases remained unmatched. The CDR3 runs 14 residues. The CDR3 nucleotides read TGTGCCAGCAGTGAAGAGTACAGGGGGAGAGAGCAGTACTTC. Translation: CASSEEYRGREQYF.

The chain couples TRBV11-2 to TRBJ1-4; 9 bases line up with TRBD1. From germline, CDR1 is SGHAT and CDR2 FQNNGV. V lost 4 bases to trimming and J lost 8 bases; unmatched junction nucleotides: 8. This CDR3 spans 15 amino acids. CDR3 sequence: CASSYLRGTGEKLFF. The CDR3 coding sequence is TGTGCCAGCAGCTACCTTAGGGGGACAGGGGAAAAACTGTTTTTT.

The chain uses TRBV7-3 and TRBJ1-2; D perhaps matches TRBD1 (6 bases). CDR1 and CDR2 (germline): SGHTA, FQGTGA. The CDR3 spans 15 residues. Between the trimmed V and J ends, which lost 4 bases and 4 bases, there was a span of 16 bases. CDR3 protein: CASSSRPDSIYGYTF. CDR3 sequence (DNA): TGTGCCAGCAGCTCCCGACCGGACAGCATCTATGGCTACACCTTC.

The chain uses TRBV5-6 and TRBJ1-5; 9 nucleotides match TRBD1. The CDR3 contains 15 residues. Germline CDR1 SGHDT, CDR2 YYEEEE. V shed 3 bases, J shed 0 bases, and the junction held 1 base outside the gene matches. The CDR3 coding sequence is TGTGCCAGCAGCTGGGGACAGGGTAGCAATCAGCCCCAGCATTTT. It encodes CASSWGQGSNQPQHF.

This rearrangement joins TRBV27 to TRBJ1-2; 7 bases fit TRBD1. V was clipped by 6 bases and J by 3 bases; unmatched bases: 4. The CDR3 is 13 amino acids. Per the germline V gene, CDR1 is MNHEY and CDR2 is SMNVEV (reference sequence). This chain's CDR3 is CASSEGAYYGYTF. The CDR3 nucleotides are TGTGCCAGCAGCGAGGGGGCCTACTATGGCTACACCTTC.

The V and J genes are TRBV6-5 and TRBJ2-7; 7 bases agree with TRBD1. The CDR3 length is 13 residues. The J segment lost 3 bases and the V segment lost 4 bases, leaving 3 bases of the junction unmatched. Per the germline V gene, CDR1 is MNHEY and CDR2 is SVGAGI. The CDR3 here is CASSWDSYYEQYF. The CDR3 region has the DNA TGTGCCAGCAGTTGGGACAGCTACTACGAGCAGTACTTC.

V usage is TRBV5-6 and J usage is TRBJ1-6; 9 positions match TRBD1. Germline CDR1 reads SGHDT; CDR2 reads YYEEEE. CDR3 length equals 15 residues. V shed 4 bases and J 8 bases; nucleotides not matched to a gene: 7. The CDR3 here is CASSQGQGMDSPLHF. The CDR3 DNA follows: TGTGCCAGCAGCCAGGGACAGGGAATGGATTCACCCCTCCACTTT.

The J gene is TRBJ2-1, the V gene TRBV4-1, with D tentatively TRBD1 (5 bases). There are 13 residues in the CDR3. Germline V gene lookup returns CDR1 MGHRA and CDR2 YSYEKL. With 3 bases removed from V and 7 bases from J, the gap between germline ends came to 10 bases. The CDR3 DNA sequence: TGCGCCAGCAGCCAGGAAAGGGGTAATGAGCAGTTCTTC. Translated: CASSQERGNEQFF.

The V and J genes are TRBV7-9 and TRBJ1-4; 11 bases agree with TRBD1. V gave up 3 bases and J gave up 7 bases; unmatched junction bases: 4. The CDR3 loop spans 15 amino acids. Germline CDR1 SEHNR, CDR2 FQNEAQ (reference sequence). The CDR3: CASSLGTGGSEKLFF. CDR3 sequence (DNA): TGTGCCAGCAGCTTGGGGACAGGGGGTAGTGAAAAACTGTTTTTT.

The chain uses TRBV29-1 and TRBJ2-7; D is unresolved. Trimming pared 4 bases from V and 1 base from J, leaving 8 bases between. The CDR3 extends over 12 amino acids. Germline V CDR1 and CDR2: SQVTM, ANQGSEA. The DNA for the CDR3 is TGCAGCGTTGTTGGCAGTTCCTACGAGCAGTACTTC. Amino acid sequence: CSVVGSSYEQYF.

This sequence joins TRBV19 and TRBJ1-1, with D possibly being TRBD1 (6 bases). Trimming took off 7 bases at V and 1 base at J, with 13 bases between the two ends. Germline V gene lookup returns CDR1 LNHDA and CDR2 SQIVND (reference sequence). This CDR3 has 14 amino acids. Here the CDR3 reads CASKLTGSNTEAFF. CDR3 nucleotides: TGTGCCAGTAAGCTCACAGGGTCGAACACTGAAGCTTTCTTT.